Listed below are T cell receptor beta chains from one sample, sequenced in a study of blood T cell repertoires in COVID-19. Produced via immunoSEQ multiplex PCR; TCRdb's table is partial and in-frame only. Here the sample spans 150,000 to 200,000 clones, 80% being singletons. Material: PBMCs or T cells enriched from blood (not recorded which). These receptors originate from a woman in her sixties or seventies who had recovered from COVID-19. The CDR3 runs from the conserved cysteine through the conserved F or W. The D gene is left open where the match is weak. Only some rows state a clone size, as once, few, many or a class for expanded clones.

v_gene,abundance,d_gene,j_gene,CDR3aa,CDR3nt
TRBV29-1,NA,NA,TRBJ1-1,CSVKTANTEAFF,TGCAGCGTGAAGACAGCGAACACTGAAGCTTTCTTT
TRBV7-3,NA,NA,TRBJ1-1,CASSETGGRGYTEAFF,TGTGCCAGCAGCGAAACCGGAGGGCGGGGCTACACTGAAGCTTTCTTT
TRBV27,NA,TRBD1,TRBJ1-1,CASSRQGANTEAFF,TGTGCCAGCAGTAGACAGGGGGCTAACACTGAAGCTTTCTTT
TRBV5-1,NA,TRBD1,TRBJ1-1,CASSDRTGGGSREAFF,TGCGCCAGCAGCGACCGGACAGGGGGCGGATCCCGTGAAGCTTTCTTT
TRBV6-5,once,TRBD1,TRBJ2-7,CASIKDRLTYEQYF,TGTGCCAGCATCAAGGACAGGTTAACCTACGAGCAGTACTTC
TRBV18,NA,TRBD1,TRBJ1-3,CASSPPQGAIGNTIYF,TGTGCCAGCTCACCACCGCAGGGGGCCATTGGAAACACCATATATTTT
TRBV11-2,NA,NA,TRBJ2-5,CASPTTGGETQYF,TGTGCCAGCCCCACCACGGGTGGAGAGACCCAGTACTTC
TRBV7-9,NA,TRBD1,TRBJ2-7,CASSVGTGGSYEQYF,TGTGCCAGCAGCGTAGGGACAGGGGGCTCCTACGAGCAGTACTTC
TRBV27,once,NA,TRBJ1-5,CASSLSSYSNQPQHF,TGTGCCAGCAGTTTATCTTCTTATAGCAATCAGCCCCAGCATTTT
TRBV7-9,NA,TRBD2,TRBJ2-3,CASSASRGLAGGSDTQYF,TGTGCCAGCAGCGCTAGCAGGGGACTAGCGGGGGGGTCAGATACGCAGTATTTT
TRBV4-1,few,TRBD2,TRBJ2-5,CASSQPLGGARETQYF,TGCGCCAGCAGCCAACCCCTCGGGGGGGCCCGAGAGACCCAGTACTTC
TRBV7-2,NA,TRBD1,TRBJ2-7,CASSLETGAYEQYF,TGTGCCAGCAGCTTAGAGACAGGGGCCTACGAGCAGTACTTC
TRBV14,NA,NA,TRBJ1-5,CASSQDTRLTNQPQHF,TGTGCCAGCAGCCAAGATACCAGGTTAACTAATCAGCCCCAGCATTTT
TRBV5-4,NA,TRBD2,TRBJ2-7,CASSLTNLAGSSYEQYF,TGTGCCAGCAGCTTGACAAATCTAGCGGGGAGCTCCTACGAGCAGTACTTC
TRBV11-2,NA,TRBD1,TRBJ2-2,CASSLAGDRVATGELFF,TGTGCCAGCAGCTTAGCTGGGGACAGGGTGGCCACCGGGGAGCTGTTTTTT
TRBV18,NA,NA,TRBJ1-1,CASSEGGNTEAFF,TGTGCCAGCTCAGAGGGTGGGAACACTGAAGCTTTCTTT
TRBV19,NA,TRBD1,TRBJ1-3,CASSRGQGMISGNTIYF,TGTGCCAGTAGTAGAGGACAGGGAATGATATCTGGAAACACCATATATTTT
TRBV20-1,many,NA,TRBJ1-5,CSASADTNQPQHF,TGCAGTGCTAGTGCGGACACTAATCAGCCCCAGCATTTT
TRBV9,NA,NA,TRBJ1-1,CASSPRTGKTEAFF,TGTGCCAGCAGCCCTCGAACAGGGAAGACTGAAGCTTTCTTT
TRBV19,NA,NA,TRBJ2-2,CATTDTQVTGELFF,TGTGCCACAACGGACACCCAGGTTACCGGGGAGCTGTTTTTT